This TCR beta chain was retrieved from a study of blood T cell repertoires in COVID-19. Study at large: Italy, Spain and the United States were the sources of the convalescent and acute COVID-19 samples. Sample material is recorded as cDNA or gDNA derived from T cells, B-cell-depleted T cells, or PBMCs.

With 4 bases clipped from V and 6 bases from J, the junction kept 5 bases outside the gene matches. The CDR3 covers 15 residues. The germline CDR1 and CDR2 sequences are SGHDN and FVKESK. Per the original methods: Nucleated cell counts were estimated from reference gene primer amplification. Sequencing used immunoSEQ multiplex PCR; TCRdb keeps in-frame clones, though not all of them. That table gives V, J and clone size, and the DNA gave D and trimming. The sample lists some 66,000 clones, about 89% occurring once. Source material: peripheral blood. The source of this sequence is a human donor in a cohort sampled during active COVID-19. This chain uses TRBV14 with TRBJ2-1, with TRBD2 matching 11 bases. For the CDR3, the DNA is TGTGCCAGCAGCCCGACTAGCGGGATCATCAATGAGCAGTTCTTC. It specifies CASSPTSGIINEQFF.